Each of the 7 T cell receptor beta chains below was sequenced from the same sample in a study of early T cells in non-severe SARS-CoV-2 infection. TCRdb fed the 5' RACE reads into MiXCR, producing one record per CDR3 protein. The sample records about 92,000 distinct CDR3 sequences, 14% being singletons. Sequenced: whole blood. These receptors all come from an adult who was a healthcare worker with PCR-confirmed SARS-CoV-2 infection or an uninfected control (not recorded which).

V and J are TRBV9 and TRBJ1-1; unclear D gene. The CDR3 is 13 residues long. CDR1 SGDLS and CDR2 YYNGEE come from the germline V gene. V lost 0 bases and J lost 4, with 7 bases in between. CDR3 coding DNA: TGTGCCAGCAGCGTAGCCCCCACCACTGAAGCTTTCTTT. Its protein is CASSVAPTTEAFF.

The gene calls are TRBV5-8 and TRBJ1-1; 7 bases are a match to TRBD1. This CDR3 is built from 16 residues. Germline assignment: CDR1 SGHTS and CDR2 YDEGEE. Trimming removed 0 bases from V and 1 base from J; junction bases left unmatched: 6. CDR3 sequence reads: CASSLVTGDPNTEAFF. In nucleotides, the CDR3 is TGTGCCAGCAGCTTGGTAACAGGGGACCCGAACACTGAAGCTTTCTTT.

The V gene is TRBV4-3, the J gene TRBJ2-1, with D possibly called TRBD1 or TRBD2 (5 bases each). The germline gives CDR1 LGHNA, CDR2 YSLEER. V dropped 0 bases and J dropped 0 bases, with 12 bases sitting between them. This CDR3 region has 17 residues. CDR3 amino acids: CASSQDGAGSSYNEQFF. The CDR3 nucleotides are TGCGCCAGCAGCCAAGATGGAGCAGGGAGCTCCTACAATGAGCAGTTCTTC.

The CDR3 protein is CASSEWGQFGTDTQYF. CDR3 sequence (DNA): TGTGCCAGCAGTGAATGGGGACAGTTTGGCACAGATACGCAGTATTTT. The chain links TRBV6-1 to TRBJ2-3; 7 positions match TRBD1. Germline trimming cut 2 bases from V and 1 base from J; bases unmatched to any gene: 6. The length of the CDR3 is 16 residues. Germline loops: CDR1 MNHNS, CDR2 SASEGT.

The chain employs TRBV28 and TRBJ1-3, with TRBD1 identical over 8 bases. This CDR3 contains 15 residues. V lost 6 bases to trimming and J lost 1 base; unmatched junction nucleotides: 5. Per germline, CDR1 MDHEN and CDR2 SYDVKM. The CDR3 bases are TGTGCCAGCAGGCCAACAGGGGGATCTGGAAACACCATATATTTT. Translation gives CASRPTGGSGNTIYF.

This clonotype was seen a few times. J is TRBJ2-7 and V is TRBV7-6; a possible D gene is TRBD2 (5 bases). Germline V lookup: CDR1 SGHVS, CDR2 FNYEAQ. The CDR3 sequence is 14 residues long. The germline V and J ends were trimmed by 5 bases and 4 bases, with 15 bases remaining between them. CDR3 bases: TGTGCCAGCAGCACGCCAAATCGGGGTTACGAGCAGTACTTC. Protein product: CASSTPNRGYEQYF.

A few counts support this clonotype. This chain links TRBV3-1 with TRBJ2-7; 8 bases match TRBD2. V gave up 3 bases and J gave up 2 bases; unmatched junction bases: 3. Germline V gene data show CDR1 as LGHDT and CDR2 as YNNKEL (reference sequence). The CDR3 has 14 amino acids. CDR3 in amino acids: CASSHGGGPYEQYF. CDR3 nucleotide sequence: TGTGCCAGCAGCCACGGCGGGGGGCCCTACGAGCAGTACTTC.